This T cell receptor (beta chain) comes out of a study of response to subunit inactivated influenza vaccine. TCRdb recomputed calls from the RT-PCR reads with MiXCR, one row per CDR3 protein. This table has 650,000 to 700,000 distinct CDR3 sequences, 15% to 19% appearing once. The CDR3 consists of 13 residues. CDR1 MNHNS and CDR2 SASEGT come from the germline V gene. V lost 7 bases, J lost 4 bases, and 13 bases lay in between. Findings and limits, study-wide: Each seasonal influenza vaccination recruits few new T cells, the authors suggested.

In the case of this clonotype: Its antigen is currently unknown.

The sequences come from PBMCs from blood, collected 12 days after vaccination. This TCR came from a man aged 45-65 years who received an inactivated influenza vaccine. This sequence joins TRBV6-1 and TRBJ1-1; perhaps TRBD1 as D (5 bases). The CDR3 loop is CASNRGAGTEAFF. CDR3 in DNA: TGTGCCAGCAACCGTGGGGCTGGCACTGAAGCTTTCTTT.